This is a list of T cell receptor beta chains from one sample in a study of T cell repertoires in cytomegalovirus infection. TCRdb re-derived calls from the reads in MiXCR, one entry per CDR3 protein. The table includes approximately 700,000 distinct CDR3 sequences, 35% detected once. Sequenced: PBMCs. These receptors all stem from a human donor in good health (CMV status not recorded). Some clones in this sample may be carry-over from other donors' samples. CDR3s leave out the opening cysteine and the closing phenylalanine or tryptophan. Expanded clones get a size class; other rows say once, few or many, or leave the size out.

>TRBV12-3/TRBV12-4|TRBJ2-2|few
ASSPNRGRRTGELF
>TRBV2|TRBJ1-1|few
ASKLGMDTEAF
>TRBV6-8|TRBJ1-1|few
ASSPGGSATEAF
>TRBV28|TRBJ2-5|-
ASSLFGSSGPSAQETQY
>TRBV19|TRBJ2-7|few
ASSMGLADYEQY
>TRBV11-2|TRBJ2-5|-
ASSFSGTSELTQY
>TRBV24-1|TRBJ2-1|once
ATSSGRASSYNEQF
>TRBV7-9|TRBJ1-1|few
ASSGGTGLNTEAF
>TRBV6-6|TRBJ2-1|once
ASSYSIVRRTAGVLYNEQF
>TRBV29-1|TRBJ2-1|-
SVERGLAGENEQF
>TRBV3-1|TRBJ2-1|-
ASSQGLAGGGEQF
>TRBV11-2|TRBJ1-2|-
ASCLTLGVQGQDGYT
>TRBV11-2|TRBJ2-1|-
ASSSPLSGIYNEQF